This T cell receptor (beta chain) is from a study of T cells in Graves' hyperthyroidism and ophthalmopathy. Exclusion of a patient resulted from uncontrolled infection, other autoimmune disease, pregnancy or lactation. Study-wide results and caveats: The majority of expanded thyroid clonotypes above 0.001 also appeared in blood. Stable hyperthyroidism was separated from ophthalmopathy by a model based on 13 V-J features. It was a median approximately 6 months before onset that the model predicted ophthalmopathy.

TCR beta CDR3 sequences were amplified from RNA transcripts. When the TCR CDR3 underwent first-round RT-PCR, the HTBI primer set was used. TCRdb redid the calling of the multiplex PCR reads with MiXCR, one entry per CDR3 protein. The table lists a few hundred thousand distinct CDR3 sequences, 46% of them singletons. This clonotype was detected many times. The antigen is not known. Specimen: peripheral blood or thyroid tissue (not recorded which). This TCR derives from a woman under 30 with Graves' hyperthyroidism.

The CDR3 sequence: CASKQGWDQPQHF. Written as DNA, the CDR3 is TGTGCCAGCAAACAGGGGTGGGATCAGCCCCAGCATTTT. The chain joins TRBV2 to TRBJ1-5; 7 nucleotides agree with TRBD1. The V and J ends lost 7 bases and 5 bases, in that order; junction bases with no gene match: 5. Germline V lookup: CDR1 SNHLY, CDR2 FYNNEI. The CDR3 contains 13 residues. The whole variable domain, filled in from reference TRBV2 and TRBJ1-5, reads EPEVTQTPSHQVTQMGQEVILRCVPISNHLYFYWYRQILGQKVEFLVSFYNNEISEKSEIFDDQFSVERPDGSNFTLKIRSTKLEDSAMYFCASKQGWDQPQHFGDGTRLSIL.